Below, 32 T cell receptor beta chains from the same sample are listed, as sequenced in a study of blood T cell repertoires in COVID-19. Method: immunoSEQ multiplex PCR; TCRdb's copy keeps in-frame clones and lacks some. The top ten clones hold about 1.2% of a sample with a few hundred thousand clones, more than 70% of them seen once. Specimen: peripheral blood. These receptors originate from a woman aged 45-60 years with acute or convalescent COVID-19.

This clone has a single count. V is TRBV7-9 and J is TRBJ2-7; D gene uncertain. The germline V gene encodes CDR1 SEHNR and CDR2 FQNEAQ (reference sequence). This CDR3 spans 14 amino acids. Trimming removed 0 bases at V and 2 bases at J, with 8 bases between. CDR3 nucleotides: TGTGCCAGCAGCTTAGCTCTACCTCCCTACGAGCAGTACTTC. It is translated as CASSLALPPYEQYF.

The V gene is TRBV7-2, the J gene TRBJ2-6; unclear D gene. CDR1 is SGHTA, CDR2 FQGNSA, per germline. The CDR3 totals 15 residues. V was clipped by 6 bases and J by 0 bases, with 9 bases between them. CDR3 region: CASRESSSGANVLTF. The CDR3 DNA reads TGTGCCAGCAGGGAATCTAGCTCTGGGGCCAACGTCCTGACTTTC.

The rearrangement links TRBV4-1 to TRBJ2-1, with 11 bases lining up with TRBD1. V trimming: 4 bases; J trimming: 7 bases; junction bases outside the gene matches: 6. Germline V gene sequence: CDR1 MGHRA, CDR2 YSYEKL. The CDR3 loop spans 15 amino acids. The CDR3 coding sequence is TGCGCCAGCAGCCCAGGGACAGGGGGTCGGAATGAGCAGTTCTTC. Protein sequence: CASSPGTGGRNEQFF.

The CDR3 loop is CASSKPGLSYEQYF. The CDR3 coding sequence is TGTGCCAGCAGCAAACCGGGACTCTCCTACGAGCAGTACTTC. The chain has TRBV27 and TRBJ2-7; D possibly corresponds to TRBD2 (6 bases). Germline V gives CDR1 MNHEY, CDR2 SMNVEV (reference sequence). There are 14 residues in the CDR3. The V and J ends lost 6 bases and 0 bases respectively, with 12 bases between them.

This clone was detected only once. The chain recombines TRBV7-6 with TRBJ2-5; the D gene is possibly TRBD2 (5 bases). The CDR3 totals 15 residues. CDR1 and CDR2 from the germline V gene are SGHVS and FNYEAQ. Trimming removed 1 base at V and 3 bases at J, with 12 bases between. As DNA, the CDR3 is TGTGCCAGCAGCTTAGGAGGTACTAGGGAAGAGACCCAGTACTTC. Its translation is CASSLGGTREETQYF.

This chain connects TRBV9 to TRBJ2-7; 7 bases map to TRBD1. Germline CDR1 and CDR2: SGDLS and YYNGEE. This CDR3 has 15 residues. Losses at the gene ends were 0 bases for V and 4 bases for J; bases not matched to a gene: 7. In DNA, the CDR3 is TGTGCCAGCAGCGTAGGTGAGGGGGCCAATTACGAGCAGTACTTC. Its translation is CASSVGEGANYEQYF.

CDR3 residues: CASSLVAGSEAFF. In DNA, the CDR3 is TGTGCCAGCAGTTTAGTTGCGGGTTCTGAAGCTTTCTTT. This chain connects TRBV28 to TRBJ1-1; D gene uncertain. Trimming shortened V by 2 bases and J by 6 bases, and 10 bases separated the two germline ends. The germline CDR1 and CDR2 sequences are MDHEN and SYDVKM. This CDR3 has 13 residues.

V gene TRBV11-2 combines with J gene TRBJ1-1, with unresolved D. The CDR3 spans 13 residues. V shed 4 bases and J shed 0 bases, with 6 bases lying between them. Germline CDR1 reads SGHAT; CDR2 reads FQNNGV. CDR3 residues: CASSSSMNTEAFF. CDR3 nucleotide sequence: TGTGCCAGCAGCTCGTCTATGAACACTGAAGCTTTCTTT. The full variable domain, its missing parts supplied by reference TRBV11-2 and TRBJ1-1, is EAGVAQSPRYKIIEKRQSVAFWCNPISGHATLYWYQQILGQGPKLLIQFQNNGVVDDSQLPKDRFSAERLKGVDSTLKIQPAKLEDSAVYLCASSSSMNTEAFFGQGTRLTVV.

V is TRBV4-2 and J is TRBJ2-5, with D maybe TRBD2 (5 bases). CDR1 is LGHNA, CDR2 YNFKEQ, per germline. V lost 0 bases, J lost 5 bases, and 7 bases lay in between. The CDR3 covers 13 residues. The CDR3 DNA follows: TGTGCCAGCAGCCAAGATCCGGGGGAGACCCAGTACTTC. Amino acid sequence: CASSQDPGETQYF.

This clone has a handful of counts. CDR3 sequence: CATSSYSYNSPLHF. CDR3 bases: TGTGCCACCAGCAGTTACTCCTATAATTCACCCCTCCACTTT. The V and J genes are TRBV15 and TRBJ1-6; D call uncertain. Germline CDR1 reads LNHNV; CDR2 reads YYDKDF (reference sequence). The CDR3 extends over 14 amino acids. Trimming cost V 3 bases and J 0 bases, with 3 bases left between them.

This chain joins TRBV18 and TRBJ1-4; D is undetermined. CDR3 length: 16 residues. V dropped 6 bases and J dropped 0 bases, with 14 bases sitting between them. Per the germline V gene, CDR1 is KGHSH and CDR2 is LQKENI. Here the CDR3 DNA reads TGTGCCAGCTCCCCTCAGCGGGCAGCAACTAATGAAAAACTGTTTTTT. Its translation: CASSPQRAATNEKLFF.

The chain uses TRBV7-9 and TRBJ1-6; 9 positions agree with TRBD1. The CDR3 has 15 amino acids. V lost 5 bases, J lost 5 bases, and 4 bases stayed unmatched. Germline values: CDR1 SEHNR, CDR2 FQNEAQ (reference sequence). In DNA form, the CDR3 reads TGTGCCAGCAGCCGTTGGGACAGGGATAATTCACCCCTCCACTTT. As protein: CASSRWDRDNSPLHF. The full variable domain, with the rest looked up from reference TRBV7-9 and TRBJ1-6, is DTGVSQNPRHKITKRGQNVTFRCDPISEHNRLYWYRQTLGQGPEFLTYFQNEAQLEKSRLLSDRFSAERPKGSFSTLEIQRTEQGDSAMYLCASSRWDRDNSPLHFGNGTRLTVT.

J is TRBJ2-3 and V is TRBV5-1; D gene unclear. This CDR3 has 16 residues. V was shortened by 0 bases and J by 0 bases, with 11 bases between the two germline ends. Germline CDR1 reads SGHRS; CDR2 reads YFSETQ. The DNA for the CDR3 is TGCGCCAGCAGCTTGGTCGCGGTCTCTAGCACAGATACGCAGTATTTT. Residues: CASSLVAVSSTDTQYF.

The chain carries TRBV11-2 and TRBJ2-4, with a tentative D call TRBD1 (7 bases). Germline loops: CDR1 SGHAT, CDR2 FQNNGV. CDR3 size: 17 residues. Trimming removed 5 bases from V and 0 bases from J, with 17 bases in between. CDR3 residues: CASSPRQGLLAKNIQYF. The CDR3 DNA reads TGTGCCAGCAGCCCGCGACAGGGACTGTTAGCCAAAAACATTCAGTACTTC.

This rearrangement joins TRBV7-7 to TRBJ2-3; 8 nucleotides agree with TRBD1. CDR1 and CDR2 (germline): SSHAT, FNYEAQ (reference sequence). With V trimmed by 5 bases and J by 3 bases, 7 bases remained unmatched. This CDR3 comprises 15 residues. The CDR3 bases are TGTGCCAGCAGCCGAGGGACAGGACCAACAGATACGCAGTATTTT. It is translated as CASSRGTGPTDTQYF.

This chain joins TRBV5-1 and TRBJ2-1; D ambiguous. Germline V gives CDR1 SGHRS, CDR2 YFSETQ. The CDR3 covers 15 residues. V was clipped by 1 base and J by 0 bases, with 8 bases between them. The CDR3 reads CASSLSRLSYNEQFF. For the CDR3, the DNA is TGCGCCAGCAGCTTGAGCCGCCTCTCCTACAATGAGCAGTTCTTC.

The chain employs TRBV2 and TRBJ1-1, with 8 bases identical to TRBD1. This CDR3 contains 14 residues. Per germline, CDR1 SNHLY and CDR2 FYNNEI. Losses at the gene ends were 7 bases for V and 1 base for J; bases not matched to a gene: 5. The DNA of the CDR3 is TGTGCCAGCACCAGACAGGGGACGAACACTGAAGCTTTCTTT. It codes for CASTRQGTNTEAFF.

The chain has TRBV19 and TRBJ2-4; D call uncertain. Deletions cut 4 bases from V and 7 bases from J, with 8 bases between. The germline V gene has CDR1 LNHDA and CDR2 SQIVND (reference sequence). The length of the CDR3 is 12 residues. The CDR3 region is CASSTPGNIQYF. CDR3 nucleotide sequence: TGTGCCAGTAGTACCCCCGGGAACATTCAGTACTTC. Supplemented by reference TRBV19 and TRBJ2-4, the full variable domain reads DGGITQSPKYLFRKEGQNVTLSCEQNLNHDAMYWYRQDPGQGLRLIYYSQIVNDFQKGDIAEGYSVSREKKESFPLTVTSAQKNPTAFYLCASSTPGNIQYFGAGTRLSVL.

The chain joins TRBV7-9 to TRBJ2-1; 9 bases match TRBD1. The CDR3 has 16 amino acids. Germline CDR1 reads SEHNR; CDR2 reads FQNEAQ (reference sequence). V was pared by 3 bases and J by 7 bases, with 10 bases of the junction left unmatched. The CDR3 DNA is TGTGCCAGCAGCTTTTCTCTTGGGGACAGGGCTAATGAGCAGTTCTTC. This sequence encodes CASSFSLGDRANEQFF.

The chain is built from TRBV7-6 and TRBJ2-2; tentatively, D is TRBD1 (5 bases). The CDR3 has 15 residues. The germline gives CDR1 SGHVS, CDR2 FNYEAQ. The V end lost 2 bases, the J end lost 5 bases, and 12 bases lay between the germline ends. Written as DNA, the CDR3 is TGTGCCAGCAGCTTAAGTGCAGGGCCAACCGGGGAGCTGTTTTTT. This codes for CASSLSAGPTGELFF.

V gene TRBV4-3 combines with J gene TRBJ2-3; D unclear. Deletions cut 0 bases from V and 3 bases from J, with 10 bases between. CDR1 is LGHNA and CDR2 is YSLEER in the germline V gene. There are 15 residues in the CDR3. The chain's CDR3 is CASSQDNQVTDTQYF. The CDR3 DNA sequence: TGCGCCAGCAGCCAAGATAACCAGGTAACAGATACGCAGTATTTT.

The chain links TRBV30 to TRBJ1-3; D not certain. The CDR3 length is 13 residues. The V gene lost 2 bases and the J gene lost 0 bases, with 5 bases spanning the gap. The V gene's germline CDR1 is GTSNPN and CDR2 SVGIG (reference sequence). CDR3: CAWSTDSGNTIYF. Written as DNA, the CDR3 is TGTGCCTGGAGTACAGACTCTGGAAACACCATATATTTT.

This clone was observed a few times. The chain combines TRBV3-1 (or the pseudogene TRBV3-2) with TRBJ1-1; weak D call: TRBD1 (6 bases). The CDR3 is 15 residues long. CDR1 is LGHDT, CDR2 YNNKEL, per germline (reference sequence). Trimming left V 4 bases short and J 3 bases short, with 15 bases between. The CDR3 DNA reads as TGTGCCAGCAGCCCAGAGGGGGGGAGGGACACTGAAGCTTTCTTT. This gives the protein CASSPEGGRDTEAFF.

J is TRBJ2-3 and V is TRBV9, with 9 bases fitting TRBD2. The V segment lost 1 base and the J segment 2 bases; nucleotides outside the gene matches: 8. This CDR3 has 17 residues. The germline V gene has CDR1 SGDLS and CDR2 YYNGEE. DNA for the CDR3: TGTGCCAGCAGCGTACGGCTAGCGGGACCACTCACAGATACGCAGTATTTT. Amino acid sequence: CASSVRLAGPLTDTQYF.

The J gene is TRBJ1-1, the V gene TRBV10-3, with 9 bases aligning to TRBD1. Trimming removed 3 bases from V and 1 base from J; junction bases left unmatched: 3. The CDR3 totals 15 residues. Germline CDR1 is ENHRY and CDR2 is SYGVKD. The CDR3 DNA follows: TGTGCCATCAGTGAATTGGACAGGGGGAACACTGAAGCTTTCTTT. Translated: CAISELDRGNTEAFF.

This clone occurred once. The same CDR3 can be traced to other DNA sequences in this sample. The rearrangement links TRBV24-1 to TRBJ1-2, with D possibly matching TRBD1 (5 bases). CDR1 KGHDR and CDR2 SFDVKD come from the germline V gene. V lost 3 bases to trimming and J lost 8 bases, with 12 bases between them. The CDR3 is 13 residues long. In nucleotides, the CDR3 is TGTGCCACCAGTGATGGGCAGGGAAGCGGCTACACCTTC. Encoded protein: CATSDGQGSGYTF.

This clone was counted once. V and J are TRBV2 and TRBJ2-2, with 8 bases identical to TRBD1. The junction had 0 bases not matched to a gene; V was cut back by 4 bases and J by 5 bases. The CDR3 length is 13 residues. Germline CDR1 is SNHLY and CDR2 is FYNNEI. The DNA of the CDR3 is TGTGCCAGCAGTGGGACAGGGACCGGGGAGCTGTTTTTT. It codes for CASSGTGTGELFF.

This clone was recorded at least ten times. Other DNA sequences in the same sample also yield this CDR3. V is TRBV7-9 and J is TRBJ2-7; D ambiguous. This CDR3 comprises 11 residues. With 2 bases removed from V and 4 bases from J, the gap between germline ends came to 3 bases. Looked up from germline, CDR1 is SEHNR and CDR2 is FQNEAQ (reference sequence). Here the CDR3 DNA reads TGTGCCAGCAGCTTACGGTACGAGCAGTACTTC. It encodes CASSLRYEQYF.

The chain uses TRBV6-6 and TRBJ1-5, with 7 bases that match TRBD1. Per germline, CDR1 MNHNY and CDR2 SVGAGI (reference sequence). J gave up 1 base and V 5 bases, and 11 bases lay outside the gene matches. The CDR3 runs to 17 residues. CDR3 sequence: CASSRKHSQGSNQPQHF. Written as DNA, the CDR3 is TGTGCCAGCAGTCGCAAACACTCACAGGGGAGCAATCAGCCCCAGCATTTT.

V is TRBV7-9 and J is TRBJ1-2; 10 nucleotides align to TRBD1. CDR1 and CDR2 (germline): SEHNR, FQNEAQ (reference sequence). Trimming took 6 bases from V and 4 from J; bases not matched to a gene: 11. This CDR3 spans 16 amino acids. CDR3: CASSTLDRGIFYGYTF. The CDR3 nucleotides read TGTGCCAGCAGTACGCTGGACAGGGGGATTTTCTATGGCTACACCTTC. The variable domain in full, completed from reference TRBV7-9 and TRBJ1-2, reads DTGVSQNPRHKITKRGQNVTFRCDPISEHNRLYWYRQTLGQGPEFLTYFQNEAQLEKSRLLSDRFSAERPKGSFSTLEIQRTEQGDSAMYLCASSTLDRGIFYGYTFGSGTRLTVV.

The V gene is TRBV7-8, the J gene TRBJ1-1, with TRBD1 matching 8 bases. The CDR3 is 14 amino acids. V shed 5 bases and J 9 bases; nucleotides not matched to a gene: 11. CDR1 is SGHVS, CDR2 FQNEAQ, per germline. The CDR3: CASSVAGTGYQAFF. CDR3 sequence (DNA): TGTGCCAGCAGCGTCGCCGGGACAGGATATCAAGCTTTCTTT.

This chain connects TRBV7-2 to TRBJ1-5, with 11 bases matching TRBD1. Per germline, CDR1 SGHTA and CDR2 FQGNSA. The CDR3 spans 15 residues. The trim removed 5 bases at V and 6 bases at J, leaving 6 bases unmatched. Here the CDR3 reads CASSPGQGASQPQHF. In DNA form, the CDR3 reads TGTGCCAGCAGCCCTGGACAGGGGGCAAGTCAGCCCCAGCATTTT. The complete variable domain, with remaining parts taken from reference TRBV7-2 and TRBJ1-5, reads GAGVSQSPSNKVTEKGKDVELRCDPISGHTALYWYRQSLGQGLEFLIYFQGNSAPDKSGLPSDRFSAERTGGSVSTLTIQRTQQEDSAVYLCASSPGQGASQPQHFGDGTRLSIL.